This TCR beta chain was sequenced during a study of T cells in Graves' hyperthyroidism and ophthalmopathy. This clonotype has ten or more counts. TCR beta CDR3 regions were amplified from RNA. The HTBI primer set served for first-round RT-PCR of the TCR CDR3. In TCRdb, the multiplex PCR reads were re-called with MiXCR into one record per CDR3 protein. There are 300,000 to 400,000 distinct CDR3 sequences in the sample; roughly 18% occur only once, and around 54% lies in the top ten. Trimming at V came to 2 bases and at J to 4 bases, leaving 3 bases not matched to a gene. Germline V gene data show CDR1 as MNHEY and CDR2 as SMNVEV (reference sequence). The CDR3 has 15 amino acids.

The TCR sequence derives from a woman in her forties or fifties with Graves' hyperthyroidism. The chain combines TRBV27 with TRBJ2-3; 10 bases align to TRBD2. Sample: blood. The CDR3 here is CASSLTSGVSDTQYF. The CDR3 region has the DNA TGTGCCAGCAGTTTAACTAGCGGGGTATCAGATACGCAGTATTTT.